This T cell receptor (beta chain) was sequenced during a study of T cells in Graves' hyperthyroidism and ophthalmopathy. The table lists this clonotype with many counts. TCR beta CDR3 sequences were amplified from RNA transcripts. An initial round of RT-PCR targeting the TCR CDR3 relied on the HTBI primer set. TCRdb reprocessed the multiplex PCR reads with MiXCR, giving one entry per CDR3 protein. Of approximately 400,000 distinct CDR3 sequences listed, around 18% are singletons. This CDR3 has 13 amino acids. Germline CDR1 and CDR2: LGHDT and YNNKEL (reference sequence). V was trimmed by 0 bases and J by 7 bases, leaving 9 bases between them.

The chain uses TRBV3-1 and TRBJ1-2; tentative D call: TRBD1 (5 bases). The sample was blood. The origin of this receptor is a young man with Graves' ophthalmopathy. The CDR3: CASSQDRGAGYTF. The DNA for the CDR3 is TGTGCCAGCAGCCAAGATCGAGGGGCTGGCTACACCTTC.